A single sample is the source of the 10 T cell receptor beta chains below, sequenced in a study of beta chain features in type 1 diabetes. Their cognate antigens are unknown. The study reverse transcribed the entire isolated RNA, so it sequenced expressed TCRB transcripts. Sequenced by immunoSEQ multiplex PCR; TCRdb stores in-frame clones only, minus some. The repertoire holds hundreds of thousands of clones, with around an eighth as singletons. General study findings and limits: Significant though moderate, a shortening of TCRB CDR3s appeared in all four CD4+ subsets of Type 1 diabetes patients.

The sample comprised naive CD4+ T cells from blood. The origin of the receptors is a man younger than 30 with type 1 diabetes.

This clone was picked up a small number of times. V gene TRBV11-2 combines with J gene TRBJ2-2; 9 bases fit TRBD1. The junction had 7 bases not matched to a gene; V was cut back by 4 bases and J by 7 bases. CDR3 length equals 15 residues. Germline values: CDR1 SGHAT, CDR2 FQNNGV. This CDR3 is CASSSYRGQGGELFF. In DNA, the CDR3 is TGTGCCAGCAGCTCATACAGGGGGCAGGGCGGGGAGCTGTTTTTT.

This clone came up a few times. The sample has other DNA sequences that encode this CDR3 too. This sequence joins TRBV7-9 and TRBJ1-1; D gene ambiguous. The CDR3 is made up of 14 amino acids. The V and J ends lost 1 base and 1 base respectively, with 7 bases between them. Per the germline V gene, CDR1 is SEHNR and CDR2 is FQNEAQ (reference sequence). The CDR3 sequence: CASSLGLGNTEAFF. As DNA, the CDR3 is TGTGCCAGCAGCTTAGGTTTGGGGAACACTGAAGCTTTCTTT.

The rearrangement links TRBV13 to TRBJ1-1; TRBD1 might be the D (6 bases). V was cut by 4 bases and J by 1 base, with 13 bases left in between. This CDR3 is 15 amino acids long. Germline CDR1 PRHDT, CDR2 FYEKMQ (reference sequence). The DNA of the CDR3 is TGTGCCAGCAGCTCATCTCGGGACACGAACACTGAAGCTTTCTTT. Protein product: CASSSSRDTNTEAFF. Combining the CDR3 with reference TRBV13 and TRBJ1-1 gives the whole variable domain AAGVIQSPRHLIKEKRETATLKCYPIPRHDTVYWYQQGPGQDPQFLISFYEKMQSDKGSIPDRFSAQQFSDYHSELNMSSLELGDSALYFCASSSSRDTNTEAFFGQGTRLTVV.

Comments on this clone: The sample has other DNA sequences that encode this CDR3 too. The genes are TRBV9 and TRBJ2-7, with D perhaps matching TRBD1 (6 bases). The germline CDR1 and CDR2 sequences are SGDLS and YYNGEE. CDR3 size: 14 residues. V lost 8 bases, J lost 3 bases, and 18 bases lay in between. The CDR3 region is CASSPNRVIYEQYF. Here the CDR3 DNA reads TGTGCCAGTAGCCCTAACAGGGTTATCTACGAGCAGTACTTC.

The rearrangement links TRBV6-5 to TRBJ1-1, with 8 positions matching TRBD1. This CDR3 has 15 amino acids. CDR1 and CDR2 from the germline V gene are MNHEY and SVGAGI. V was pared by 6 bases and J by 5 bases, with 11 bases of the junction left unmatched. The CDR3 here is CASSRGQGGRTEAFF. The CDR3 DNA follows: TGTGCCAGCAGCCGCGGACAGGGTGGTCGGACTGAAGCTTTCTTT.

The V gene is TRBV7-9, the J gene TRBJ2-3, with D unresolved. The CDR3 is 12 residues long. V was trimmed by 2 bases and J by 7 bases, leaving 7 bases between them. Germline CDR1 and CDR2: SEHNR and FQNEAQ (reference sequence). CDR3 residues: CASSLQSNTQYF. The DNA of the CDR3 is TGTGCCAGCAGCTTACAGAGCAATACGCAGTATTTT.

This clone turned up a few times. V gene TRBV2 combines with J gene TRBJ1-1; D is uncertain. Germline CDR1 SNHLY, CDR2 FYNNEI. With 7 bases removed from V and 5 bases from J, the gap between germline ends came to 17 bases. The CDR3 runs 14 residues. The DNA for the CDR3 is TGTGCCAGCACCCCACAGAGTGGGAGAACTGAAGCTTTCTTT. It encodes CASTPQSGRTEAFF.

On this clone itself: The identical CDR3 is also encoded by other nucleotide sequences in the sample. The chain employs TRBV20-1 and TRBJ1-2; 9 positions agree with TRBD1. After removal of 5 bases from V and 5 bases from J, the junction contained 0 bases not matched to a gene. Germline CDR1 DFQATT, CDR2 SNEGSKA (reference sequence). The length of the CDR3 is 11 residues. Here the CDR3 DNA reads TGCAGTGCTGGGACAGGGTATGGCTACACCTTC. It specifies CSAGTGYGYTF.

The CDR3 loop is CASSFSGVVTDEQFF. Here the CDR3 DNA reads TGTGCCAGCAGCTTTTCCGGGGTGGTTACAGATGAGCAGTTCTTC. The rearrangement uses TRBV7-2 and TRBJ2-1, with D possibly matching TRBD2 (5 bases). Trimming shortened V by 3 bases and J by 8 bases, and 17 bases separated the two germline ends. CDR1 is SGHTA and CDR2 is FQGNSA in the germline V gene. There are 15 residues in the CDR3.

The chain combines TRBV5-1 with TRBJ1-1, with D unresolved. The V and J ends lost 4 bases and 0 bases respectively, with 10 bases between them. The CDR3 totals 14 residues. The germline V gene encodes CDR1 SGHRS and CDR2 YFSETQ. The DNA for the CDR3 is TGCGCCAGCAGCAGGAACGGCTTGAACACTGAAGCTTTCTTT. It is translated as CASSRNGLNTEAFF.